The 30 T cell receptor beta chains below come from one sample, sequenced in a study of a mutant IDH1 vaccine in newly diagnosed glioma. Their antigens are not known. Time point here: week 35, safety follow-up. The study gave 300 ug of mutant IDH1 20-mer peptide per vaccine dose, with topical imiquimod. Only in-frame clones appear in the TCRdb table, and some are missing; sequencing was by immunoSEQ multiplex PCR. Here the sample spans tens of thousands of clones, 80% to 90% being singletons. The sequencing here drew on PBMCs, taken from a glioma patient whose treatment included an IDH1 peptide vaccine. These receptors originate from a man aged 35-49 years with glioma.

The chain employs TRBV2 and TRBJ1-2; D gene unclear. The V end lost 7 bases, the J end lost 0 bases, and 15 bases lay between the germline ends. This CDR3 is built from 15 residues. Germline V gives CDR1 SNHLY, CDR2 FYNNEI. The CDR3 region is CASIQTESSNYGYTF. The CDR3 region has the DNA TGTGCCAGCATCCAGACGGAGAGTTCTAACTATGGCTACACCTTC. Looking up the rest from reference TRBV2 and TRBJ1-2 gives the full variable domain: EPEVTQTPSHQVTQMGQEVILRCVPISNHLYFYWYRQILGQKVEFLVSFYNNEISEKSEIFDDQFSVERPDGSNFTLKIRSTKLEDSAMYFCASIQTESSNYGYTFGSGTRLTVV.

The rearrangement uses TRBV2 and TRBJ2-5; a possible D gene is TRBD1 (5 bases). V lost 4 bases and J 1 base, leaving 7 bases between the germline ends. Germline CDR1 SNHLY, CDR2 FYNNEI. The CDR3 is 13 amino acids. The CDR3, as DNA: TGTGCCAGCAGTGGACAGTTCCAAGAGACCCAGTACTTC. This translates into CASSGQFQETQYF.

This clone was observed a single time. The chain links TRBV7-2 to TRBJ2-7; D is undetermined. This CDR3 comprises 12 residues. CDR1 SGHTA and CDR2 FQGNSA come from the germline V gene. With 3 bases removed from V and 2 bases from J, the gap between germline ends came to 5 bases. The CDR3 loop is CASSFGPYEQYF. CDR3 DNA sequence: TGTGCCAGCAGCTTTGGACCCTACGAGCAGTACTTC.

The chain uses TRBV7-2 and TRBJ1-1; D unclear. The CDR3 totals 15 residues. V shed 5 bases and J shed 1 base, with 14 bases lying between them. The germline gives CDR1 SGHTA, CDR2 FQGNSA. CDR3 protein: CASSPPERGNTEAFF. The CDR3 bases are TGTGCCAGCAGCCCGCCGGAACGGGGGAACACTGAAGCTTTCTTT.

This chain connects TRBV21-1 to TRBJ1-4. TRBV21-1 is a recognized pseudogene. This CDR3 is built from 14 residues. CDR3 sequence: CASSKEAKGRVWFF. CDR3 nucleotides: TGTGCCAGCAGCAAAGAGGCGAAGGGCCGGGTGTGGTTTTTT.

CDR3 protein: CASSVGGRAVNEQFF. CDR3 nucleotides: TGTGCCAGCAGCGTAGGCGGGAGGGCGGTCAATGAGCAGTTCTTC. This rearrangement joins TRBV9 to TRBJ2-1; 9 positions match TRBD2. CDR1 and CDR2 (germline): SGDLS, YYNGEE. This CDR3 is built from 15 residues. V lost 0 bases to trimming and J lost 6 bases; unmatched junction nucleotides: 4.

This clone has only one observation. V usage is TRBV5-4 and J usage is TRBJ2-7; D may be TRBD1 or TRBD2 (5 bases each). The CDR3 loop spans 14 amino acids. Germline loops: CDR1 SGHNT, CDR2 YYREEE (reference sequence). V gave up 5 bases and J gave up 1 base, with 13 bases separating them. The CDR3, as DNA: TGTGCCAGCAGATGGGACGGAGGATCCTACGAGCAGTACTTC. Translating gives CASRWDGGSYEQYF.

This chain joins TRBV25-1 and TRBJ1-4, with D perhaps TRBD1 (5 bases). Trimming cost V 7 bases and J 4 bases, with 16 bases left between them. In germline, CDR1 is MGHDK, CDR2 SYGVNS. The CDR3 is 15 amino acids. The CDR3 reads CASKNWDPGNEKLFF. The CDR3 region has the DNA TGTGCCAGCAAAAATTGGGACCCGGGTAATGAAAAACTGTTTTTT.

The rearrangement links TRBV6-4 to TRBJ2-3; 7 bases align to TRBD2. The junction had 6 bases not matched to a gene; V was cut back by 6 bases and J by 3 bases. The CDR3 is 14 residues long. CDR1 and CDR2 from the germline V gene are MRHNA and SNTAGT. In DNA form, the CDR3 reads TGTGCCAGCAGCCTAGGACTAGAGACAGATACGCAGTATTTT. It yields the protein CASSLGLETDTQYF.

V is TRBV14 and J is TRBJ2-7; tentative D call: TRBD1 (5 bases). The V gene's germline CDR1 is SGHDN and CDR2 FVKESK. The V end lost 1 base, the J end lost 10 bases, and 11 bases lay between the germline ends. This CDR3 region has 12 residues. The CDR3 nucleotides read TGTGCCAGCAGCCAAGCTGCTGGACAACAGTACTTC. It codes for CASSQAAGQQYF. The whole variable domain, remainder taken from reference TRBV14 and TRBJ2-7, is EAGVTQFPSHSVIEKGQTVTLRCDPISGHDNLYWYRRVMGKEIKFLLHFVKESKQDESGMPNNRFLAERTGGTYSTLKVQPAELEDSGVYFCASSQAAGQQYFGPGTRLTVT.

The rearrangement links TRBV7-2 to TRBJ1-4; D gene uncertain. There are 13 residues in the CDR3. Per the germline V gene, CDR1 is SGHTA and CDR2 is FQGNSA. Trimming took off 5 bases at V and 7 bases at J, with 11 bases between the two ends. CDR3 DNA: TGTGCCAGCAGCCCGGGTTGGAGTGAAAAACTGTTTTTT. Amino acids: CASSPGWSEKLFF.

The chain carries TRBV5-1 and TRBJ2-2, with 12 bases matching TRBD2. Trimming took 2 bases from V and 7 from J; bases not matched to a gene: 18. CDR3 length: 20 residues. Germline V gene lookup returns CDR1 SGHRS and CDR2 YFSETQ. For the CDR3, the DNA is TGCGCCAGCAGCTTAGGGCCGAACCTAGCGGGAGGGCCTTTAATCGGGGAGCTGTTTTTT. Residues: CASSLGPNLAGGPLIGELFF.

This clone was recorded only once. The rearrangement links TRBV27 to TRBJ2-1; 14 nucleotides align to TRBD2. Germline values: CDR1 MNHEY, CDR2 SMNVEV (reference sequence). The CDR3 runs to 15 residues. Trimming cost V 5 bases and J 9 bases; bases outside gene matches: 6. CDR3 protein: CASSPGTSGSSEQFF. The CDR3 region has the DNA TGTGCCAGCAGTCCTGGGACTAGCGGGAGTTCTGAGCAGTTCTTC.

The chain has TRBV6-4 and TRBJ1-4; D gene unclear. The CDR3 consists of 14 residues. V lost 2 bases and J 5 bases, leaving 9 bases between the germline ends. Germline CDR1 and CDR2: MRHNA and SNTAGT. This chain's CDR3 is CASSDTGGNEKLFF. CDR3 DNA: TGTGCCAGCAGTGACACCGGCGGGAATGAAAAACTGTTTTTT.

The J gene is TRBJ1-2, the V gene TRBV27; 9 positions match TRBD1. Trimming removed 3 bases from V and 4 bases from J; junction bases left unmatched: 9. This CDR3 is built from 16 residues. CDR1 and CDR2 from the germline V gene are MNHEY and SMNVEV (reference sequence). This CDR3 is CASSFNTGGAGYGYTF. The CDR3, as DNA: TGTGCCAGCAGTTTCAACACAGGGGGCGCGGGCTATGGCTACACCTTC.

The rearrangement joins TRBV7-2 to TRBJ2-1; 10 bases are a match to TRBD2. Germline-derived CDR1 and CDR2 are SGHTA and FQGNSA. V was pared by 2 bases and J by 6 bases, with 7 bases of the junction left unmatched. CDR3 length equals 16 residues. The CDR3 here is CASSLQGTSVRNEQFF. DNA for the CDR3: TGTGCCAGCAGCTTACAGGGGACTAGCGTCCGCAATGAGCAGTTCTTC.

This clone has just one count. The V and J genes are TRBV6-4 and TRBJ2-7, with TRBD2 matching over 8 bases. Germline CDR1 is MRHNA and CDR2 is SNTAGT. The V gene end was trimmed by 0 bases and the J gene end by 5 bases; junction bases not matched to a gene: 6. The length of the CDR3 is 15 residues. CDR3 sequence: CASSDSPGGRNEQYF. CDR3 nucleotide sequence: TGTGCCAGCAGTGACTCCCCGGGAGGGAGGAACGAGCAGTACTTC.

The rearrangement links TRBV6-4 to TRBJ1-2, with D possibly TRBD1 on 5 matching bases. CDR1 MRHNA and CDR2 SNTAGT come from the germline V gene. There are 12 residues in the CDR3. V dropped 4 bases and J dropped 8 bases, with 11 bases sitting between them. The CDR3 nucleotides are TGTGCCAGCAGTGGTCAGGGAGGAGGCTACACCTTC. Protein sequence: CASSGQGGGYTF.

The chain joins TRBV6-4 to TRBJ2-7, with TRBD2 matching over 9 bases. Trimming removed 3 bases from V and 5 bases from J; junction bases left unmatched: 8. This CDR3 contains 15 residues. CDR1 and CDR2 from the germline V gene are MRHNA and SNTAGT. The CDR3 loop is CASSERNSGSNEQYF. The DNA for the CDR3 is TGTGCCAGCAGTGAGAGGAATAGCGGGAGTAACGAGCAGTACTTC.

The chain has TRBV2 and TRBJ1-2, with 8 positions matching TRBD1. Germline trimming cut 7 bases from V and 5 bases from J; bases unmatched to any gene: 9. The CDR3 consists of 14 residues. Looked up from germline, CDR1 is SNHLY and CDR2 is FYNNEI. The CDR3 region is CASTAGTGVYGYTF. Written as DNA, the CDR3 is TGTGCCAGCACTGCCGGGACAGGCGTATATGGCTACACCTTC.

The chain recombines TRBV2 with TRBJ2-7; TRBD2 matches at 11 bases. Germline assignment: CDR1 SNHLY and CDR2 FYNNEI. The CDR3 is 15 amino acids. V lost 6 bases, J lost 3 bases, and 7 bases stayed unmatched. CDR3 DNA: TGTGCCAGCAGCCGACTAGCGGGGACCGTCTACGAGCAGTACTTC. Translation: CASSRLAGTVYEQYF.

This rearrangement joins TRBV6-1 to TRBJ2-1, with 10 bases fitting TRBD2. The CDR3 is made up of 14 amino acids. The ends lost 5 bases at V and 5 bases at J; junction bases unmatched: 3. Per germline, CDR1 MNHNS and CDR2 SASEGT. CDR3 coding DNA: TGTGCCAGCAGTCCCAGCGGGAGGGACAATGAGCAGTTCTTC. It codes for CASSPSGRDNEQFF.

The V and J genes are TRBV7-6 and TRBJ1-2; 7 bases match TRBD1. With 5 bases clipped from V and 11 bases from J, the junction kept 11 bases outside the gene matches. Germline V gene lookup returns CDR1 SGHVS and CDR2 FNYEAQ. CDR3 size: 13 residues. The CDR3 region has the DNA TGTGCCAGCAGCAACCGAGGGGGCCGCTTTTACACCTTC. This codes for CASSNRGGRFYTF.

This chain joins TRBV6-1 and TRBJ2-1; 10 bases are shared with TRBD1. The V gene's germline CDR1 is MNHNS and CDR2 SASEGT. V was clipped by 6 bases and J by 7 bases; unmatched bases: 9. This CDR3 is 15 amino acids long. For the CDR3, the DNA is TGTGCCAGCAGGTCGGGACAGGGGAATCGAAATGAGCAGTTCTTC. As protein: CASRSGQGNRNEQFF.

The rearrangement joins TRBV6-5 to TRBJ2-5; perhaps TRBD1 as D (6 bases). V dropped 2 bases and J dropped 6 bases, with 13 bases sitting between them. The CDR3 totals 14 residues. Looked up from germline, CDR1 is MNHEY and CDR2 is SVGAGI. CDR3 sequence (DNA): TGTGCCAGCAGTTACCCCAGGGGAAGTAAGACCCAGTACTTC. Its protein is CASSYPRGSKTQYF.

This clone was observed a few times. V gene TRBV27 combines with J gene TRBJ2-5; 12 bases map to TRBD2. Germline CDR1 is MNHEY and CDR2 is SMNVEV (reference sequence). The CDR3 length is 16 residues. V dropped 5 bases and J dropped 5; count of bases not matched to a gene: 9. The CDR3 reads CASSPRGLAGLETQYF. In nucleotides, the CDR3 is TGTGCCAGCAGTCCACGTGGACTAGCGGGACTGGAGACCCAGTACTTC.

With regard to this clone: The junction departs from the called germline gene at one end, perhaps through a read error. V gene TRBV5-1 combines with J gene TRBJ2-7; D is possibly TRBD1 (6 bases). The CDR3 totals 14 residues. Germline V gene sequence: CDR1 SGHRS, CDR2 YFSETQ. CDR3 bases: TGCGCCAGCAGGTTGGCCCAGGGGAGCTACGAGCAGTACTTC. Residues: CASRLAQGSYEQYF.

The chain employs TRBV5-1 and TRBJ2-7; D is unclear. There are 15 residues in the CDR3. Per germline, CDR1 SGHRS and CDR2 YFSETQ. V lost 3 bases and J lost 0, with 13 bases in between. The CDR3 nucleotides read TGCGCCAGCAGCTCATCCCCCCAAAGCTCCTACGAGCAGTACTTC. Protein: CASSSSPQSSYEQYF.

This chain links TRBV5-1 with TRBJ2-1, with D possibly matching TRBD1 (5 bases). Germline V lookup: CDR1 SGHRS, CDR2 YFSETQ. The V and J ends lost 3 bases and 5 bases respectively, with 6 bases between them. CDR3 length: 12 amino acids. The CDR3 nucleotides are TGCGCCAGCAGCTCGACAGACAATGAGCAGTTCTTC. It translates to CASSSTDNEQFF.

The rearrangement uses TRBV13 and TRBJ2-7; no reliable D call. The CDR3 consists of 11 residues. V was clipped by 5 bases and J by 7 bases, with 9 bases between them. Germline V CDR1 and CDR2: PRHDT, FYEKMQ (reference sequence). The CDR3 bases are TGTGCCAGCAGCGTGGGCGCGGAGCAGTACTTC. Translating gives CASSVGAEQYF.